The present TCR beta chain was sequenced within a study of beta chain features in type 1 diabetes. Overall study results and limits: Shorter TCRB CDR3s, moderately but significantly so, were found in Type 1 diabetes patients in all four CD4+ subsets.

Germline CDR1 KGHSH, CDR2 LQKENI. Between the trimmed V and J ends, which lost 9 bases and 6 bases, there was a span of 10 bases. There are 11 residues in the CDR3. The study reverse transcribed the entire isolated RNA, so it sequenced expressed TCRB transcripts. Mean read depth for naive, central memory and regulatory T cell samples was a few million reads. Sequencing was performed with immunoSEQ multiplex PCR; in TCRdb, only in-frame clones are kept and a portion is missing. Of hundreds of thousands of clones in the sample, 11% to 15% were seen once. This clone was observed a handful of times. Its antigen is still unknown.

The clonotype comes from a man between 18 and 35 years old with type 1 diabetes. The rearrangement joins TRBV18 to TRBJ2-3; perhaps TRBD1 as D (5 bases). The sample taken for sequencing was naive CD4+ T cells from blood. DNA of the CDR3: TGTGCCAGTTCCAGGGTGGATACGCAGTATTTT. This sequence encodes CASSRVDTQYF.